This T cell receptor beta chain was identified during a study of T cell responses to AZD1222 COVID-19 vaccine (dated by TCRdb to the early 2020s). A note on the overall study: A total of approximately 250 trial participants underwent TCR sequencing, of whom around 210 had received two doses of AZD1222 and roughly 26 had received two doses of the MenACWY control vaccine. Enrollment into the trials was organized by age into subgroups of 18-55, 56-69 and 70-plus years, and those subgroups contained around 150, 28 and 57 TCR-sequenced participants, respectively. Study-level results and caveats: Nearly half of unique spike-specific TCRs reportedly recognized epitopes outside regions mutated in the B.1.351 and B.1.1.7 variants. The 56-69-year group was small, and its depth increase did not reach significance, likely because of low power. Participants were mostly white British and included more females than males, and it was suggested by the authors that clonal diversity may have been underestimated. Vaccine-associated CD4 TCRs spanned the whole spike protein, with dominant responses in regions 160-218 and 743-854. Because no day 14 peak-response samples were available, repertoires were characterized only after the peak T cell response. Conclusions about previously exposed vaccinees are limited because only a handful of AZD1222 recipients were SARS-CoV-2 seropositive at baseline. After two AZD1222 doses, spike-specific TCR breadth and depth were significantly higher than at day 0 and than in MenACWY recipients.

The sample's time point label, in plain terms: about 28 days (+/-7) after the second vaccine dose. AZD1222 recipients whose second dose came at about 4 weeks and those whose second dose came at about 12 weeks were combined into one group, since spike-specific TCR depth and breadth did not differ between the two schedules. The vaccinee samples were drawn from two UK trials, COV001 and COV002, one of which was a single-blind randomized controlled phase 2/3 trial testing AZD1222 (ChAdOx1 nCoV-19) in healthy adults. For TCRbeta chain sequencing, PBMC samples from trial participants were taken at day 0 and at day 28 after the second dose. Taken from the germline V gene, the CDR1 and CDR2 loops are LGHNT and FRNRAP. The CDR3 numbers 12 residues from cysteine through phenylalanine. The retained sequence is limited to the CDR3, 36 bases, with the frame set at the first base. The CDR3 regions of human TCRbeta chains were analyzed by immunosequencing. Concerning the study's data processing: TCRs in the repertoires were compared against a reference library of SARS-CoV-2-specific TCRs that had been generated with the MIRA antigen-specificity platform. Breadth was defined as the fraction of unique TCRs that were SARS-CoV-2-associated, and depth was defined as the fraction of total T cells that were SARS-CoV-2-associated. Using the MIRA data, every spike-specific TCR was mapped to the spike region that the TCR reacted to and assigned to either a CD4 or a CD8 class. Log10-transformed breadth and depth values were compared by one-way ANOVA with Sidak's multiple comparisons tests. TCRdb's version of the immuneACCESS table is confined to in-frame rearrangements and falls short of the full clone set. An unresolved V gene accounts for under half of the shortfall where checked; the remainder is of unknown origin. The DNA gave D and trimming, while V, J and clone size come from that table. The sample has under 80,000 clones on record, 70% to 90% of them singletons. The ten top clones hold 1.3% of the sample.

Worth noting for this clone: The antigen it binds to is not known. The germline gene is not matched at one end of the junction; a read error may be the cause.

The sequencing used peripheral blood, collected 28 days after the second AZD1222 dose. The sequence derives from an adult who received the AZD1222 COVID-19 vaccine. In this chain, TRBV12-5 is recombined with TRBJ1-4, and perhaps TRBD1 as D gene, on 5 matching bases. CDR3 reads: CASGLSSVDIVF. The DNA reads TGTGCTAGTGGTTTGTCCTCCGTGGACATTGTGTTC.